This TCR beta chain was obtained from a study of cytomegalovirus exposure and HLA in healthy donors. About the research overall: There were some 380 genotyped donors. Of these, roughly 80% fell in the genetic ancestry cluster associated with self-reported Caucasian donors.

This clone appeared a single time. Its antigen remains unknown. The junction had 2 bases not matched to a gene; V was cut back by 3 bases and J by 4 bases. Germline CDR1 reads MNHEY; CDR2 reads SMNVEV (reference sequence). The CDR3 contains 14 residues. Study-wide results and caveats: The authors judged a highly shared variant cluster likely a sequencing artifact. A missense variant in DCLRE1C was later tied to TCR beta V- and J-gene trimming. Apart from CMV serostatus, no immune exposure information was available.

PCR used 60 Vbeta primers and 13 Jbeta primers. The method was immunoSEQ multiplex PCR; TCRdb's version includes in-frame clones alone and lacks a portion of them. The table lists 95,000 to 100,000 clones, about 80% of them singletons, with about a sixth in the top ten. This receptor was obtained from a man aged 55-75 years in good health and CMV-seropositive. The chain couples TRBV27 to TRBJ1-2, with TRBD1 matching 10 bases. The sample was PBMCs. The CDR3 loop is CASSLDRGSYGYTF. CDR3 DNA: TGTGCCAGCAGTTTGGACAGGGGGAGCTATGGCTACACCTTC.